This T cell receptor (beta chain) emerged from a study of cytomegalovirus exposure and HLA in healthy donors. This PCR relied on a set of 60 Vbeta primers and 13 Jbeta primers. Method: immunoSEQ multiplex PCR; TCRdb's copy keeps in-frame clones and lacks some. The repertoire has over 150,000 clones, around 80% of them found once; the top ten carry 1%. V was shortened by 2 bases and J by 4 bases, with 6 bases between the two germline ends. The CDR3 is 13 residues long. Germline CDR1 SNHLY, CDR2 FYNNEI. The TCR originated in a woman aged 50 to 65 in good health and CMV-seropositive. The chain has TRBV2 and TRBJ2-1, with a tentative D call TRBD2 (5 bases). The sample consisted of PBMCs. This CDR3 reads CASSEREYNEQFF. The CDR3 bases are TGTGCCAGCAGTGAACGGGAATACAATGAGCAGTTCTTC. Drawing the rest from reference TRBV2 and TRBJ2-1, the complete variable domain is EPEVTQTPSHQVTQMGQEVILRCVPISNHLYFYWYRQILGQKVEFLVSFYNNEISEKSEIFDDQFSVERPDGSNFTLKIRSTKLEDSAMYFCASSEREYNEQFFGPGTRLTVL.